One and the same sample provided the 22 T cell receptor beta chains below, sequenced in a study of T cells after yellow fever vaccination. TCRdb itself ran the 5' RACE reads through MiXCR, one entry per CDR3 protein. Among more than 110,000 distinct CDR3 sequences listed, approximately 6.6% were seen once. The sample here was CD4+ T cells sorted from PBMCs, taken 10 days after the yellow fever booster vaccination. The receptors stem from a man younger than 45 who received the YFV17D yellow fever vaccine.

This clonotype showed up many times. The V gene is TRBV12-3 or TRBV12-4, the J gene TRBJ2-1; the D gene is possibly TRBD2 (5 bases). CDR3 length: 12 amino acids. V lost 7 bases and J lost 9, with 13 bases in between. The CDR3 DNA follows: TGTGCCAGCACCATAAGAGGAGGTGAGCAGTTCTTC. It is translated as CASTIRGGEQFF.

This clonotype came up many times. V and J are TRBV27 and TRBJ1-6; 7 bases map to TRBD1. Trimming removed 3 bases from V and 7 bases from J; junction bases left unmatched: 15. Per the germline V gene, CDR1 is MNHEY and CDR2 is SMNVEV (reference sequence). This CDR3 is built from 18 residues. DNA of the CDR3: TGTGCCAGCAGTTTGTCTCCCAAACAGGGGAGCCAAAATTCACCCCTCCACTTT. This sequence encodes CASSLSPKQGSQNSPLHF.

This clonotype showed up many times. The CDR3 DNA is TGCAGTGCGAACGCACAGGGAGGCACAGATACGCAGTATTTT. This codes for CSANAQGGTDTQYF. V is TRBV20-1 and J is TRBJ2-3; D is possibly TRBD1 (6 bases). Germline V lookup: CDR1 DFQATT, CDR2 SNEGSKA (reference sequence). The CDR3 extends over 14 amino acids. Trimming stripped 6 bases from V and 1 base from J, with 14 bases between.

Turning to this clonotype: A much larger clone sits a single nucleotide away, making a read error possible. The chain employs TRBV5-5 and TRBJ1-2; no clear D. This CDR3 has 13 amino acids. In germline, CDR1 is SGHKS, CDR2 YYEKEE (reference sequence). The germline V and J ends were trimmed by 8 bases and 4 bases, with 15 bases remaining between them. In DNA form, the CDR3 reads TGTGCCAGGAGCCTTACGGGCCCCTATGGCTACACCTTC. It yields the protein CARSLTGPYGYTF.

The chain has TRBV23-1 and TRBJ2-1; 13 bases are shared with TRBD2. TRBV23-1 is assigned to the ORF class and has an uncertain function. The junction had 8 bases not matched to a gene; V was cut back by 3 bases and J by 9 bases. This CDR3 has 16 residues. The CDR3 protein is CASSHPGLAGVFEQFF. The DNA for the CDR3 is TGCGCCAGCAGTCACCCCGGACTAGCGGGAGTTTTTGAGCAGTTCTTC.

This clonotype was seen many times. The V and J genes are TRBV5-1 and TRBJ2-4, with D possibly TRBD1 on 6 matching bases. Trimming stripped 4 bases from V and 2 bases from J, with 16 bases between. CDR1 and CDR2 from the germline V gene are SGHRS and YFSETQ. The CDR3 is made up of 16 amino acids. CDR3 in DNA: TGCGCCAGCAGCCTCCAACCTACAGGGACCAAAAACATTCAGTACTTC. Its protein is CASSLQPTGTKNIQYF.

CDR3: CASSWGGVSTEAFF. The CDR3, as DNA: TGTGCCAGCAGTTGGGGGGGCGTTAGCACTGAAGCTTTCTTT. The chain joins TRBV27 to TRBJ1-1; D is perhaps TRBD1 (6 bases). Germline-derived CDR1 and CDR2 are MNHEY and SMNVEV (reference sequence). V lost 4 bases and J 4 bases, leaving 13 bases between the germline ends. The CDR3 length is 14 residues.

This clonotype has a count of ten or more. This chain connects TRBV29-1 to TRBJ2-5; D possibly matches TRBD1 or TRBD2 (6 bases each). The V gene lost 7 bases and the J gene lost 4 bases, with 16 bases spanning the gap. Per the germline V gene, CDR1 is SQVTM and CDR2 is ANQGSEA. The CDR3 totals 13 residues. Here the CDR3 reads CSASGRGRETQYF. The CDR3 region has the DNA TGCAGCGCCTCAGGACGGGGGCGAGAGACCCAGTACTTC.

This clonotype was detected ten times or more. At one end the junction does not follow the germline gene, possibly because of a read error. This sequence joins TRBV12-3 or TRBV12-4 and TRBJ2-2, with D unresolved. The CDR3 consists of 16 residues. Here the CDR3 reads CASSFTAASNTGELFF. DNA of the CDR3: TGTGCCAGTAGTTTCACGGCGGCATCGAACACCGGGGAGCTGTTTTTT.

This clonotype occurred many times. The chain carries TRBV6-2 or TRBV6-3 and TRBJ2-1; tentatively, D is TRBD1 (5 bases). Trimming took off 11 bases at V and 13 bases at J, with 9 bases between the two ends. Germline V gene sequence: CDR1 MNHEY, CDR2 SVGEGT. This CDR3 is built from 8 residues. This CDR3 is CAPGLQFF. CDR3 sequence (DNA): TGTGCCCCAGGGCTTCAGTTCTTC.

J is TRBJ2-1 and V is TRBV30; D not resolved. Germline-derived CDR1 and CDR2 are GTSNPN and SVGIG (reference sequence). CDR3 length: 15 amino acids. Trimming left V 1 base short and J 6 bases short, with 16 bases between. The DNA of the CDR3 is TGTGCCTGGAGTGCCAAGATCCTCTCGGGCAATGAGCAGTTCTTC. Translating it yields CAWSAKILSGNEQFF.

This clonotype was counted a few times. This chain uses TRBV5-1 with TRBJ2-3; D may be TRBD2 (6 bases). V lost 0 bases and J 0 bases, leaving 11 bases between the germline ends. The CDR3 has 16 amino acids. Per germline, CDR1 SGHRS and CDR2 YFSETQ. CDR3 nucleotide sequence: TGCGCCAGCAGCTTGGCCAGCGGGTTCAGCACAGATACGCAGTATTTT. It encodes CASSLASGFSTDTQYF.

Many counts were recorded for this clonotype. This chain links TRBV20-1 with TRBJ1-5; maybe TRBD1 (5 bases). The CDR3 sequence is 16 residues long. V gave up 0 bases and J gave up 7 bases, with 19 bases separating them. In germline, CDR1 is DFQATT, CDR2 SNEGSKA (reference sequence). The CDR3 loop is CSARDLRADLGQPQHF. CDR3 nucleotides: TGCAGTGCTAGAGATCTCAGGGCGGACCTTGGACAGCCCCAGCATTTT.

In its sample, this clonotype was seen a few times. This CDR3 reads CASSPLGRARTGELFF. The CDR3 nucleotides read TGTGCCAGCAGCCCTCTAGGGAGGGCGCGGACCGGGGAGCTGTTTTTT. The rearrangement links TRBV7-7 to TRBJ2-2, with 7 bases that match TRBD2. This CDR3 spans 16 amino acids. Trimming at V came to 5 bases and at J to 5 bases, leaving 11 bases not matched to a gene. CDR1 is SSHAT and CDR2 is FNYEAQ in the germline V gene (reference sequence).

Ten or more counts support this clonotype. This rearrangement joins TRBV20-1 to TRBJ2-1, with 7 bases that match TRBD2. Per the germline V gene, CDR1 is DFQATT and CDR2 is SNEGSKA (reference sequence). This CDR3 is 16 amino acids long. V lost 3 bases to trimming and J lost 8 bases; unmatched junction nucleotides: 16. CDR3 nucleotides: TGCAGTGCTAGCGGGGCCGGCGGGAGCCTCTCTTATGAGCAGTTCTTC. It encodes CSASGAGGSLSYEQFF.

This clonotype came up many times. The chain combines TRBV5-1 with TRBJ2-1; the match to TRBD2 covers 8 bases. With V trimmed by 6 bases and J by 0 bases, 5 bases remained unmatched. CDR3 size: 15 residues. Germline V lookup: CDR1 SGHRS, CDR2 YFSETQ. CDR3 residues: CASTPSGSSYNEQFF. The DNA of the CDR3 is TGCGCCAGCACCCCCAGCGGGAGCTCCTACAATGAGCAGTTCTTC.

This clonotype was counted at least ten times. V and J are TRBV7-2 and TRBJ2-2, with D possibly being TRBD1 (6 bases). The CDR3 totals 13 residues. The ends were cut back, 6 bases at V and 6 bases at J, with 11 bases in the middle. Germline V gene data show CDR1 as SGHTA and CDR2 as FQGNSA. The CDR3 DNA reads as TGTGCCAGCAGGTTACAGGGTTCCGGGGAGCTGTTTTTT. Its protein is CASRLQGSGELFF.

This clonotype was counted at least ten times. The chain couples TRBV20-1 to TRBJ2-1; 8 bases are shared with TRBD2. Germline trimming cut 1 base from V and 6 bases from J; bases unmatched to any gene: 8. The CDR3 has 15 residues. Germline V CDR1 and CDR2: DFQATT, SNEGSKA (reference sequence). The CDR3 loop reads CSARGVAGKGNEQFF. As DNA, the CDR3 is TGCAGTGCTAGAGGAGTAGCGGGGAAAGGCAATGAGCAGTTCTTC.

This clonotype was seen repeatedly, ten times or more. V usage is TRBV4-3 and J usage is TRBJ1-1; the D is unclear. The V end was cut by 0 bases, the J end by 1 base, with 6 bases between. This CDR3 has 14 amino acids. Germline CDR1 LGHNA, CDR2 YSLEER. The chain's CDR3 is CASSQEAGNTEAFF. In DNA form, the CDR3 reads TGCGCCAGCAGCCAAGAAGCCGGGAACACTGAAGCTTTCTTT.

In this sample, this clonotype turned up many times. The chain joins TRBV12-3 or TRBV12-4 to TRBJ2-7, with 9 bases identical to TRBD2. V was clipped by 9 bases and J by 4 bases; unmatched bases: 13. The CDR3 is made up of 15 amino acids. This CDR3 is CASRPGTSKEYEQYF. CDR3 nucleotide sequence: TGTGCCAGTCGTCCCGGGACTAGCAAGGAATACGAGCAGTACTTC.

This clonotype was counted at least ten times. The V gene is TRBV18, the J gene TRBJ2-1, with 7 positions matching TRBD2. The CDR3 is 15 residues long. The J segment lost 7 bases and the V segment lost 0 bases, leaving 6 bases of the junction unmatched. Germline V gene data show CDR1 as KGHSH and CDR2 as LQKENI. The CDR3 sequence: CASSPPGGSTNEQFF. CDR3 sequence (DNA): TGTGCCAGCTCACCACCGGGCGGGAGTACGAATGAGCAGTTCTTC.

This clonotype was counted many times. This rearrangement joins TRBV18 to TRBJ2-1, with D unclear. The CDR3 loop spans 13 amino acids. Germline V gene data show CDR1 as KGHSH and CDR2 as LQKENI. V lost 4 bases, J lost 5 bases, and 9 bases lay in between. The CDR3 here is CASSLYQNNEQFF. CDR3 nucleotide sequence: TGTGCCAGCTCACTTTATCAGAACAATGAGCAGTTCTTC.